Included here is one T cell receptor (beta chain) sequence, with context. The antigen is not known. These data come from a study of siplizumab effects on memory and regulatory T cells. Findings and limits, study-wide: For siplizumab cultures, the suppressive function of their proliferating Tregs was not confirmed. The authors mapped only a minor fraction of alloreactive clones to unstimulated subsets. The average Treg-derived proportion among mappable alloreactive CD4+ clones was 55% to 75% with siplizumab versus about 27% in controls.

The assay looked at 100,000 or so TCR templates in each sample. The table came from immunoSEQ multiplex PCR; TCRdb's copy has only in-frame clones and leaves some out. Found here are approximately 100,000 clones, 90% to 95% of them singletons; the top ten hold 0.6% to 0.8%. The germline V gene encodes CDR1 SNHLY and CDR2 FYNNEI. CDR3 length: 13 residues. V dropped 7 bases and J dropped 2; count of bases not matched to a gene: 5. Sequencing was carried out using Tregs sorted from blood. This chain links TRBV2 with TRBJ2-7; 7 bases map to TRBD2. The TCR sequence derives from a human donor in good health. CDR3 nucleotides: TGTGCCAGCACCCGGGAGGTTACCTACGAGCAGTACTTC. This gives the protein CASTREVTYEQYF.